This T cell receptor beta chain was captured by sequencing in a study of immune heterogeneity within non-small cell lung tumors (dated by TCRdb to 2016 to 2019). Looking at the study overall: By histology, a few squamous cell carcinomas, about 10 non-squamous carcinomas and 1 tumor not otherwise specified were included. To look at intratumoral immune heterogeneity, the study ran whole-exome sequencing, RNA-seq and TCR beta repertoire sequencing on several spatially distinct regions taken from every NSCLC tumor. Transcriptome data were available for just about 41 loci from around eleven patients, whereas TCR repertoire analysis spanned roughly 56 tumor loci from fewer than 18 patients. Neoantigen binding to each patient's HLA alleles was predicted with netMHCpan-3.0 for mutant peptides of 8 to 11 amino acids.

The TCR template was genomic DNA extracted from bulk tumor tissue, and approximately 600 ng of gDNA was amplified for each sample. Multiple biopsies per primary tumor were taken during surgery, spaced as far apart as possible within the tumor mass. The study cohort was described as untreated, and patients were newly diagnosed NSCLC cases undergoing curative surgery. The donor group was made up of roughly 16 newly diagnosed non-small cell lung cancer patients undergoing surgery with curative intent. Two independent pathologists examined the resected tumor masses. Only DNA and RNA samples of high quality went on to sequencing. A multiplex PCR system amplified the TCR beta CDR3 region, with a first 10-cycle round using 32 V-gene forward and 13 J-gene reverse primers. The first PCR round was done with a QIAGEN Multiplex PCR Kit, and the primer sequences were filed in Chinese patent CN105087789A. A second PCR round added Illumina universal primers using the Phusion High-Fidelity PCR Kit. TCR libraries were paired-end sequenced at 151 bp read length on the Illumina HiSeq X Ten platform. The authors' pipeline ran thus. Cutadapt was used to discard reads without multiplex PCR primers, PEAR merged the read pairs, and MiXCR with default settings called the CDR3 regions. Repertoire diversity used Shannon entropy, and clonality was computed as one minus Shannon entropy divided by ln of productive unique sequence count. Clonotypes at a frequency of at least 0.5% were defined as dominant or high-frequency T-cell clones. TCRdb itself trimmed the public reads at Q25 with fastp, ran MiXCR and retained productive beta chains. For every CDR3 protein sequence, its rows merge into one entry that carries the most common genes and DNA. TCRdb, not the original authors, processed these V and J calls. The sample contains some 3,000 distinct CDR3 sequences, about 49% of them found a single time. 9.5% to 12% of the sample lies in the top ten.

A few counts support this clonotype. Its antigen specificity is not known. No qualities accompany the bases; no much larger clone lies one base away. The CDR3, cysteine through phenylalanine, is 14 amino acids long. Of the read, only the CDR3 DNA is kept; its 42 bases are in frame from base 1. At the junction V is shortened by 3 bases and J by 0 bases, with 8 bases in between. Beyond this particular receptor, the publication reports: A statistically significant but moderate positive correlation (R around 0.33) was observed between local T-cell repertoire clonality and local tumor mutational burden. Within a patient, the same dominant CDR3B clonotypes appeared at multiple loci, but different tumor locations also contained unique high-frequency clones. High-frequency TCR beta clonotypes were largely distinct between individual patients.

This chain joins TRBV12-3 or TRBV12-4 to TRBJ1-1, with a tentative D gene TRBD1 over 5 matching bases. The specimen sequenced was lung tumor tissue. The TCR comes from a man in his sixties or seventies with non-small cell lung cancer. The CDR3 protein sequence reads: CASSLQGLNTEAFF. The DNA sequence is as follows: TGTGCCAGCAGTTTGCAGGGTCTGAACACTGAAGCTTTCTTT.